One and the same sample provided the 9 T cell receptor beta chains below, sequenced in a study. Repertoires were generated with immunoSEQ multiplex PCR, while TCRdb's copy carries only in-frame clones and drops some. The sample consists of about 68,000 clones, just over 90% of them appearing once. Sequenced: PBMCs. All receptors come from a man in his forties with rheumatoid arthritis.

This clone was detected only once. The chain recombines TRBV6-4 with TRBJ1-2; D call uncertain. In germline, CDR1 is MRHNA, CDR2 SNTAGT. The CDR3 has 15 residues. Trimming took off 5 bases at V and 4 bases at J, with 17 bases between the two ends. The CDR3 loop is CASSKKTPNGYGYTF. The CDR3 DNA reads TGTGCCAGCAGTAAGAAGACACCTAATGGCTATGGCTACACCTTC.

The genes are TRBV7-9 and TRBJ1-5; D is ambiguous. The length of the CDR3 is 17 residues. Trimming stripped 1 base from V and 0 bases from J, with 13 bases between. Germline V gives CDR1 SEHNR, CDR2 FQNEAQ (reference sequence). In DNA form, the CDR3 reads TGTGCCAGCAGCTTAGGGATAGGTGGTAATAGCAATCAGCCCCAGCATTTT. It codes for CASSLGIGGNSNQPQHF.

This clone was counted between two and nine times. V is TRBV7-3 and J is TRBJ2-7, with TRBD1 identical over 8 bases. V was clipped by 3 bases and J by 3 bases; unmatched bases: 7. CDR1 is SGHTA, CDR2 FQGTGA, per germline. The CDR3 loop spans 15 amino acids. The CDR3 spells CASSLTRDRNYEQYF. The CDR3 DNA sequence: TGTGCCAGCAGCTTGACCCGGGACAGGAACTACGAGCAGTACTTC.

The chain joins TRBV28 to TRBJ1-1; D is uncertain. Germline values: CDR1 MDHEN, CDR2 SYDVKM. V lost 6 bases to trimming and J lost 1 base, with 12 bases between them. This CDR3 is 14 amino acids long. CDR3 bases: TGTGCCAGCAGCCCCCCGACGACGAACACTGAAGCTTTCTTT. Protein sequence: CASSPPTTNTEAFF. Supplemented by reference TRBV28 and TRBJ1-1, the full variable domain reads DVKVTQSSRYLVKRTGEKVFLECVQDMDHENMFWYRQDPGLGLRLIYFSYDVKMKEKGDIPEGYSVSREKKERFSLILESASTNQTSMYLCASSPPTTNTEAFFGQGTRLTVV.

The DNA of the CDR3 is TGTGCCCGCCAGGGGAACACTGAAGCTTTCTTT. This encodes CARQGNTEAFF. The chain recombines TRBV2 with TRBJ1-1, with D possibly TRBD1 on 5 matching bases. The germline V gene encodes CDR1 SNHLY and CDR2 FYNNEI. V lost 11 bases and J lost 1, with 8 bases in between. The CDR3 is made up of 11 amino acids.

The chain employs TRBV30 and TRBJ2-7; a weak D match, TRBD1 (6 bases). The germline CDR1 and CDR2 sequences are GTSNPN and SVGIG (reference sequence). V gave up 2 bases and J gave up 2 bases, with 10 bases separating them. CDR3 length: 13 residues. This chain's CDR3 is CAWSPDRTYEQYF. In DNA form, the CDR3 reads TGTGCCTGGAGTCCCGACAGGACCTACGAGCAGTACTTC.

The chain joins TRBV6-2 or TRBV6-3 to TRBJ2-7; 10 bases line up with TRBD1. The CDR3 is 15 amino acids. Germline assignment: CDR1 MNHEY and CDR2 SVGEGT. Germline trimming cut 2 bases from V and 4 bases from J; bases unmatched to any gene: 5. CDR3 protein: CASSYIGQGVYEQYF. CDR3 nucleotides: TGTGCCAGCAGTTACATTGGACAGGGGGTTTACGAGCAGTACTTC.

The rearrangement joins TRBV5-4 to TRBJ2-5, with 9 bases that match TRBD1. The CDR3 has 14 residues. Germline V gene sequence: CDR1 SGHNT, CDR2 YYREEE (reference sequence). J gave up 4 bases and V 4 bases, and 5 bases lay outside the gene matches. The CDR3 DNA reads TGTGCCAGCAGCCAGGGGGGACAGGGAGAGACCCAGTACTTC. It yields the protein CASSQGGQGETQYF.

The chain links TRBV7-8 to TRBJ2-7; 9 nucleotides match TRBD1. The CDR3 totals 18 residues. Germline loops: CDR1 SGHVS, CDR2 FQNEAQ. V lost 4 bases to trimming and J lost 0 bases; unmatched junction nucleotides: 13. CDR3 nucleotides: TGTGCCAGCAGCTCCAAGGACAGGGGTCAGAATGCCTCCTACGAGCAGTACTTC. This gives the protein CASSSKDRGQNASYEQYF.